This T cell receptor (beta chain) is drawn from a study of OX40 agonist ivuxolimab in advanced cancers. About the study: Hepatocellular carcinoma, melanoma, renal cell or head and neck cancer occurred in dose-escalation patients. From 23 to 79 years was the age range, with a mean of about 56 years, and about 83% were male. Prior therapy, whether anti-PD-1, anti-PD-L1 or anti-CTLA-4, was allowed, and 30% to 40% had some.

V was pared by 3 bases and J by 2 bases, with 8 bases between. Germline V gene sequence: CDR1 MDHEN, CDR2 SYDVKM. This CDR3 region has 14 residues. Blood was sampled at baseline, cycle 4 day 1, and cycle 7 day 1. Assay used: immunoSEQ multiplex PCR; TCRdb lists only in-frame clones, some missing. The repertoire consists of approximately 67,000 clones, with approximately 84% occurring once and the leading ten covering 2% to 2.5%. The sequencing here drew on CD4+ or CD8+ T cells sorted from blood, taken in a trial of the OX40 agonist ivuxolimab. This chain joins TRBV28 and TRBJ1-5; D possibly corresponds to TRBD1 (5 bases). This receptor was taken from an adult with an advanced solid tumor such as melanoma, head and neck, liver or kidney cancer. This chain's CDR3 is CASSLWDGNQPQHF. In nucleotides, the CDR3 is TGTGCCAGCAGTTTGTGGGACGGCAATCAGCCCCAGCATTTT.